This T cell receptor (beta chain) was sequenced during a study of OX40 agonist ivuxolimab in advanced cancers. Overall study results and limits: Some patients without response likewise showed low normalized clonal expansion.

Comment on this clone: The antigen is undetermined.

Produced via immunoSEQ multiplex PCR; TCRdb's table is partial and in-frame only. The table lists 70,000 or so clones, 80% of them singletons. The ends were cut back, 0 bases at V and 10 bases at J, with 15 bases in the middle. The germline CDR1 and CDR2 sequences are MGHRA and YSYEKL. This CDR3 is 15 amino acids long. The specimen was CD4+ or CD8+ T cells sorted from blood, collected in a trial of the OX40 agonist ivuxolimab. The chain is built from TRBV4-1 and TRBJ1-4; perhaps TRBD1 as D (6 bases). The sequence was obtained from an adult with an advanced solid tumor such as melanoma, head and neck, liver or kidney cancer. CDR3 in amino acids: CASSQDAPGVVKLFF. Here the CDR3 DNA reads TGCGCCAGCAGCCAAGATGCCCCAGGGGTCGTAAAACTGTTTTTT.